The present entry profiles one T cell receptor beta chain with its context. This record comes from a study of cytomegalovirus exposure and HLA in healthy donors. Looking at the study overall: It was reported in a later analysis that the 120 or so validation repertoires used the same platform as the 650 to 800 first-cohort repertoires.

Some clones are missing from TCRdb's copy, which holds only in-frame ones; the method was immunoSEQ multiplex PCR. The sample includes some 240,000 clones, 87% of them seen just once. V was pared by 4 bases and J by 2 bases, with 12 bases between. Germline V gene lookup returns CDR1 SGHRS and CDR2 YFSETQ. This CDR3 has 14 amino acids. What was sequenced was PBMCs. This chain uses TRBV5-1 with TRBJ2-5; possible D gene TRBD2, 6 bases. This receptor was identified in a woman between 18 and 29 years old in good health and CMV-seropositive. The CDR3 reads CASSPRDLQETQYF. The DNA of the CDR3 is TGCGCCAGCAGCCCACGGGACTTGCAAGAGACCCAGTACTTC.